The text below deals with one T cell receptor beta chain. The antigen is not known. This sample was included in a study of shared clonotypes between healthy human individuals. Study outcomes and limitations: The study found 4.5% to 5% of naive CD4 clonotypes shared across several donors. Non-shared clonotypes were found to have lower generation probabilities than the clonotypes that were shared by all four of the sorted-subset donors. A small donor pool kept down the genetic and exposure-history diversity that was represented. Incomplete sequencing of sorted subsets was indicated by rarefaction despite large depth.

Using immunoSEQ multiplex PCR, the repertoire was profiled, and TCRdb retains in-frame clones only, with some absent. The data hold over 2,000,000 clones, with 90% to 95% observed a single time. Terminally differentiated effector memory CD45RA+ cells were excluded by CCR7 positive selection of CD45RO-negative cells. The germline V gene encodes CDR1 MNHNS and CDR2 SASEGT. The ends lost 2 bases at V and 3 bases at J; junction bases unmatched: 7. This CDR3 has 16 amino acids. The chain is built from TRBV6-1 and TRBJ2-7; 10 bases are shared with TRBD2. This receptor was obtained from a man in his late teens or twenties in good health. Some clones in this sample may be carry-over from other donors' samples. The sample was naive CD8+ T cells from PBMCs. The CDR3 DNA reads TGTGCCAGCAGTGAAAGTATAGCGGGAGGACACTACGAGCAGTACTTC. Residues: CASSESIAGGHYEQYF.